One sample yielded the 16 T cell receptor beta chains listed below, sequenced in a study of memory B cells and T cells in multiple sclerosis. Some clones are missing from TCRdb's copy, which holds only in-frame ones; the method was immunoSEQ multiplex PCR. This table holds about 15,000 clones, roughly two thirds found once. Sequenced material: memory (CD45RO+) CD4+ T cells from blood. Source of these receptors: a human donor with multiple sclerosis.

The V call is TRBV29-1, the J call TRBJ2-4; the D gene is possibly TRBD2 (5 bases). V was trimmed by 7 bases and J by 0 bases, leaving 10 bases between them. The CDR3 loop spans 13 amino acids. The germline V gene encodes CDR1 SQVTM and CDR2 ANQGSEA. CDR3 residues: CSGLDSAKNIQYF. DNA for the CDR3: TGCAGCGGGCTGGACTCAGCCAAAAACATTCAGTACTTC.

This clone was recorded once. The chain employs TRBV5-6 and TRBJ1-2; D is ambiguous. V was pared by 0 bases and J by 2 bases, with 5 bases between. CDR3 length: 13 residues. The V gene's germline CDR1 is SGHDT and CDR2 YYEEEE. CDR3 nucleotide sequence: TGTGCCAGCAGCTTGGCGGGGAACTATGGCTACACCTTC. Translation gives CASSLAGNYGYTF. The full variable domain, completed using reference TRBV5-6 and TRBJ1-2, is DAGVTQSPTHLIKTRGQQVTLRCSPKSGHDTVSWYQQALGQGPQFIFQYYEEEERQRGNFPDRFSGHQFPNYSSELNVNALLLGDSALYLCASSLAGNYGYTFGSGTRLTVV.

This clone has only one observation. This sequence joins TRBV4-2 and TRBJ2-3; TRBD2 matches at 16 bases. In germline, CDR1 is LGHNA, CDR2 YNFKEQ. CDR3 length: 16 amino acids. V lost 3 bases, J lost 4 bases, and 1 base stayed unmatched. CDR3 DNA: TGTGCCAGCAGCCAGGGGACTAGCGGGGGGGCAGATACGCAGTATTTT. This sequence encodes CASSQGTSGGADTQYF.

The CDR3 coding sequence is TGTGCCAGCAGTACCGGGACAGTGGGCATCAATGAGCAGTTCTTC. As protein: CASSTGTVGINEQFF. The rearrangement links TRBV6-1 to TRBJ2-1; 7 bases map to TRBD1. Germline V lookup: CDR1 MNHNS, CDR2 SASEGT. This CDR3 is built from 15 residues. Trimming at V came to 5 bases and at J to 6 bases, leaving 10 bases not matched to a gene.

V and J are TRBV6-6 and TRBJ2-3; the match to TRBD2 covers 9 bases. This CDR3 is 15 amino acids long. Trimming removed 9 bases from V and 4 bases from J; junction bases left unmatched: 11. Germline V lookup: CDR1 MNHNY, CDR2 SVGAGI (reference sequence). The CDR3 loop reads CASSLSGGGSDTQYF. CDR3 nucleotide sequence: TGTGCCAGTAGCCTTAGCGGGGGTGGGTCAGATACGCAGTATTTT.

CDR3 sequence reads: CASSLLAGYEQYF. The CDR3 bases are TGTGCCAGCAGCTTACTAGCGGGCTACGAGCAGTACTTC. The chain combines TRBV11-2 with TRBJ2-7; 8 nucleotides line up with TRBD2. The germline CDR1 and CDR2 sequences are SGHAT and FQNNGV. The V and J ends lost 2 bases and 3 bases, in that order; junction bases with no gene match: 0. The CDR3 extends over 13 amino acids.

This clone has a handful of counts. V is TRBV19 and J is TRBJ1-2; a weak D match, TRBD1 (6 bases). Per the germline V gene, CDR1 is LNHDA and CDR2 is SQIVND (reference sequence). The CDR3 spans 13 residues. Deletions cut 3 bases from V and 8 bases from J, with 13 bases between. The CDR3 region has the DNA TGTGCCAGTAGTATGTCCAGGGGCAGGGGCTACACCTTC. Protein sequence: CASSMSRGRGYTF.

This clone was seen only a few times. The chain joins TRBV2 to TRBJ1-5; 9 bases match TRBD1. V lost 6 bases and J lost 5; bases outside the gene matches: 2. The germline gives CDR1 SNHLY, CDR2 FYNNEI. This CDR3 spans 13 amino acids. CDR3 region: CASSRQGDQPQHF. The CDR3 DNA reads TGTGCCAGCAGCCGACAGGGGGATCAGCCCCAGCATTTT.

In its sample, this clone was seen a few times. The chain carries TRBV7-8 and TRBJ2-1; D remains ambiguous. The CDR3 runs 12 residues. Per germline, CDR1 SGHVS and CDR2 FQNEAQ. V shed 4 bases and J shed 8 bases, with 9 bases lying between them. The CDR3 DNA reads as TGTGCCAGCAGCTCTCGACACTATGAGCAGTTCTTC. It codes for CASSSRHYEQFF. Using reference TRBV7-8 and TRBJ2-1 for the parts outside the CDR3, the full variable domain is GAGVSQSPRYKVAKRGQDVALRCDPISGHVSLFWYQQALGQGPEFLTYFQNEAQLDKSGLPSDRFFAERPEGSVSTLKIQRTQQEDSAVYLCASSSRHYEQFFGPGTRLTVL.

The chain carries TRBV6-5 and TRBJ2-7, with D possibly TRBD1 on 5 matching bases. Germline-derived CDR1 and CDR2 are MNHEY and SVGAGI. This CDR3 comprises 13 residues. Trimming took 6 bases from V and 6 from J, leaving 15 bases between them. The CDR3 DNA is TGTGCCAGCAGATTCCAGGGTTCTAGCGAGCAGTACTTC. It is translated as CASRFQGSSEQYF.

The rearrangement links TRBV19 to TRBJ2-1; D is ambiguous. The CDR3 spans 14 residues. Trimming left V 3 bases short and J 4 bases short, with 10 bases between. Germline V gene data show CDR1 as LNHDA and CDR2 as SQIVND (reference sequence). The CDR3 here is CASSIGFLYNEQFF. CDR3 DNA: TGTGCCAGTAGTATCGGGTTTCTGTACAATGAGCAGTTCTTC.

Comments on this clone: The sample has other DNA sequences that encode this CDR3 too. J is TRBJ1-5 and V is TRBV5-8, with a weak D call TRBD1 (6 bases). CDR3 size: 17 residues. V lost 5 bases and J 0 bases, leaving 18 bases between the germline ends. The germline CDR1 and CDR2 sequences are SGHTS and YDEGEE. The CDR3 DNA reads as TGTGCCAGCAGGCTGGAGGGGGGGAGCCATAGCAATCAGCCCCAGCATTTT. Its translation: CASRLEGGSHSNQPQHF.

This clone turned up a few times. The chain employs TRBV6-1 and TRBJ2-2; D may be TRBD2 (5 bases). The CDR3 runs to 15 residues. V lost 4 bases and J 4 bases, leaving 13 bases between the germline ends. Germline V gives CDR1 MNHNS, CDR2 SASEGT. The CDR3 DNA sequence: TGTGCCAGCAGTGGACTAACTCGAGGCACCGGGGAGCTGTTTTTT. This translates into CASSGLTRGTGELFF.

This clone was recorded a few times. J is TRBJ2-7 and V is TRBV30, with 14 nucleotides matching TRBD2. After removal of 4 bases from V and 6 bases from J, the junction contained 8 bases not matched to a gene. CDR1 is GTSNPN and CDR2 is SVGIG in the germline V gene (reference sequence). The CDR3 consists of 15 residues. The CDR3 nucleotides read TGTGCCTGGAATCCCGGGACTAGCGGGAGAACCGAGCAGTACTTC. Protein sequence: CAWNPGTSGRTEQYF.

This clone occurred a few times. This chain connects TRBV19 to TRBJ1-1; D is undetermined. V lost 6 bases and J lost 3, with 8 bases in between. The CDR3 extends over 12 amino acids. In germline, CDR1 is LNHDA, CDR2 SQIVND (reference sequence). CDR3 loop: CASRGSYTEAFF. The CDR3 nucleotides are TGTGCCAGTAGGGGCAGCTACACTGAAGCTTTCTTT.

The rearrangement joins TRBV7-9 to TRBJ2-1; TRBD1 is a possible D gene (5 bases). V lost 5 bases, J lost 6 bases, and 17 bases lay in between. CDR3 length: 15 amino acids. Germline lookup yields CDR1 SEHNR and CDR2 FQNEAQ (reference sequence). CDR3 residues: CASSQFLRQTNEQFF. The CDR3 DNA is TGTGCCAGCAGCCAGTTTTTACGACAGACCAATGAGCAGTTCTTC.